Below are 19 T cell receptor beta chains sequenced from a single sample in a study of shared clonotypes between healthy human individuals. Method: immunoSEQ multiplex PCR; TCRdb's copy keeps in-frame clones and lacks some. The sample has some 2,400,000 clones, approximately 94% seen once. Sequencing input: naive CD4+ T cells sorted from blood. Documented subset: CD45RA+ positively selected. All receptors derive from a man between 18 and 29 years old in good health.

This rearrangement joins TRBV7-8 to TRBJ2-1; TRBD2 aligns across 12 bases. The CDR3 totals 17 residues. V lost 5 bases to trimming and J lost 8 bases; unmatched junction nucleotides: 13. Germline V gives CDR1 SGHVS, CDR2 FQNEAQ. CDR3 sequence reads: CASSPTGLAGGPHEQFF. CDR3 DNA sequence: TGTGCCAGCAGCCCCACGGGCCTAGCGGGAGGGCCCCATGAGCAGTTCTTC.

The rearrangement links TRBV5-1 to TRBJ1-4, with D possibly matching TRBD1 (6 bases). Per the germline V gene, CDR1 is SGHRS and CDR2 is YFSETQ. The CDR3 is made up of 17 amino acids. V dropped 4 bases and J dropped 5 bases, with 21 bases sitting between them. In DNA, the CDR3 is TGCGCCAGCAGCCCAGGACAGTCCACCTATCCCAATGAAAAACTGTTTTTT. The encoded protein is CASSPGQSTYPNEKLFF.

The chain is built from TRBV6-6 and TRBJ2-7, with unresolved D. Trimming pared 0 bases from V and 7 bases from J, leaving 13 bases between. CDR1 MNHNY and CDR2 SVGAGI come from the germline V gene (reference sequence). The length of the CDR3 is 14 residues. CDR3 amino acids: CASSYSTTAREQYF. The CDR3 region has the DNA TGTGCCAGCAGTTACTCGACAACAGCTAGAGAGCAGTACTTC.

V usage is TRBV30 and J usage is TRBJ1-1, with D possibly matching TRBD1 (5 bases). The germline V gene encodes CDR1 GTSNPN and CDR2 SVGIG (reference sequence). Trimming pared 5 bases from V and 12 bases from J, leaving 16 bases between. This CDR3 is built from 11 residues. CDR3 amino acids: CAWGWRGEPFF. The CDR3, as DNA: TGTGCCTGGGGGTGGAGGGGCGAGCCTTTCTTT.

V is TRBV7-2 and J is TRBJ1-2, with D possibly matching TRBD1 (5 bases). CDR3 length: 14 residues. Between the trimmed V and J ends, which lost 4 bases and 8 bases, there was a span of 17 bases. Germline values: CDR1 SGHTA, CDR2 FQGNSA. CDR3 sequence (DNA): TGTGCCAGCAGCTCCCAAGGGACCATCGGGGGCTACACCTTC. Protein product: CASSSQGTIGGYTF.

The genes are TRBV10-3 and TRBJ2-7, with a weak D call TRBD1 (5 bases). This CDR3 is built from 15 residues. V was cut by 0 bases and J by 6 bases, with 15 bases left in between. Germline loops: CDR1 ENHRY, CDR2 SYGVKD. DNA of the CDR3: TGTGCCATCAGTGAGTCTATTCTGAGTCAGGGCGAGCAGTACTTC. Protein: CAISESILSQGEQYF.

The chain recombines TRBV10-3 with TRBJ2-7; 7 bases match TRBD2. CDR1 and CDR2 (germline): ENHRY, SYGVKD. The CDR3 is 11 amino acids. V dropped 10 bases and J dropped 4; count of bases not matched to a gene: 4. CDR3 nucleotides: TGTGCCACGGCGGGGGAATACGAGCAGTACTTC. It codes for CATAGEYEQYF.

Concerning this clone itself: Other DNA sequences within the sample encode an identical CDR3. The DNA for the CDR3 is TGCGCCAGCAGCTTCGGGGGGCTGGAGACCCAGTACTTC. Its protein product is CASSFGGLETQYF. This chain links TRBV5-1 with TRBJ2-5, with D perhaps TRBD2 (7 bases). With 2 bases removed from V and 5 bases from J, the gap between germline ends came to 10 bases. Germline V gene sequence: CDR1 SGHRS, CDR2 YFSETQ. The CDR3 contains 13 residues.

CDR3 DNA sequence: TGTGCCAGCTCACCTATCCAGGTAGGGAGCAATCAGCCCCAGCATTTT. Translated, it gives CASSPIQVGSNQPQHF. The chain couples TRBV18 to TRBJ1-5; no clear D. The CDR3 contains 16 residues. The V gene's germline CDR1 is KGHSH and CDR2 LQKENI. V was pared by 3 bases and J by 1 base, with 13 bases between. Using reference TRBV18 and TRBJ1-5 for the parts outside the CDR3, the full variable domain is NAGVMQNPRHLVRRRGQEARLRCSPMKGHSHVYWYRQLPEEGLKFMVYLQKENIIDESGMPKERFSAEFPKEGPSILRIQQVVRGDSAAYFCASSPIQVGSNQPQHFGDGTRLSIL.

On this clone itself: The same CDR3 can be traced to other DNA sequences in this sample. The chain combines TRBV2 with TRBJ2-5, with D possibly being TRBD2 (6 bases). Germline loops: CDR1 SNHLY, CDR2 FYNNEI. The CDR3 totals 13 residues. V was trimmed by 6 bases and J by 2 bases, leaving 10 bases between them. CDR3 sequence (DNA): TGTGCCAGCAGGCGGGACGGACAAGAGACCCAGTACTTC. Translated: CASRRDGQETQYF.

The CDR3: CAISESTLEQYF. The CDR3 region has the DNA TGTGCCATCAGTGAGTCGACCCTCGAGCAGTACTTC. The chain links TRBV10-3 to TRBJ2-7, with D unclear. V was cut by 0 bases and J by 6 bases, with 6 bases left in between. The CDR3 sequence is 12 residues long. Germline CDR1 ENHRY, CDR2 SYGVKD.

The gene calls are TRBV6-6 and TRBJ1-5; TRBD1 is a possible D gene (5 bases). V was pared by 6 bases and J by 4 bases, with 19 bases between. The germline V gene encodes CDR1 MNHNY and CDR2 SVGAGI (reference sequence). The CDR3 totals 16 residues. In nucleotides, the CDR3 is TGTGCCAGCAGATCCCACGGGGCCAGGGAAAATCAGCCCCAGCATTTT. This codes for CASRSHGARENQPQHF.

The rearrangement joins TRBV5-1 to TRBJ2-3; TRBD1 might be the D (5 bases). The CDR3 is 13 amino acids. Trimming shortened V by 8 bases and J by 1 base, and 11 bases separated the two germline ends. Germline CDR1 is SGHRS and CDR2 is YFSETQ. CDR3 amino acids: CASQQGGTDTQYF. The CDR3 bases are TGCGCCAGTCAGCAGGGTGGCACAGATACGCAGTATTTT.

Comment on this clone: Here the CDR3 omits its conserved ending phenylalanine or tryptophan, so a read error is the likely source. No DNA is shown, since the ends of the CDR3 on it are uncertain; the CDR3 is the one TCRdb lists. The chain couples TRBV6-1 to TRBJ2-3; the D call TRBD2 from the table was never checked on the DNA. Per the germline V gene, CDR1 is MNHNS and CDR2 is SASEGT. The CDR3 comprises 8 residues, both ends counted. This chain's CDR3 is CASSPGVR.

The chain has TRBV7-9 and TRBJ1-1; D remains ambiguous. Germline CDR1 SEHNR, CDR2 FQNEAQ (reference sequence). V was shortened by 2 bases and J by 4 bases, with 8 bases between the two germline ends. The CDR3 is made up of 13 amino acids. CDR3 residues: CASSLMGGTEAFF. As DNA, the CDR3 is TGTGCCAGCAGCTTAATGGGTGGCACTGAAGCTTTCTTT.

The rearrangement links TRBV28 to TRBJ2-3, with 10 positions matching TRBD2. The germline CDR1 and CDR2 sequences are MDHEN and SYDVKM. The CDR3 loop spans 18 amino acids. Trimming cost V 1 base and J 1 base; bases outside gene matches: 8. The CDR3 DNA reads TGTGCCAGCAGTTTATCCCCCTCTCTAGCGGGGGGCACAGATACGCAGTATTTT. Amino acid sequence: CASSLSPSLAGGTDTQYF. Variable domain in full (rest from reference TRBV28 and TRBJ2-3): DVKVTQSSRYLVKRTGEKVFLECVQDMDHENMFWYRQDPGLGLRLIYFSYDVKMKEKGDIPEGYSVSREKKERFSLILESASTNQTSMYLCASSLSPSLAGGTDTQYFGPGTRLTVL.

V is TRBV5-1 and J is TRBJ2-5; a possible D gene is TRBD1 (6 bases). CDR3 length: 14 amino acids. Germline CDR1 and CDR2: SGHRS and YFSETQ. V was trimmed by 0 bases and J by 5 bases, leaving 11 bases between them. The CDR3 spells CASSLATGSETQYF. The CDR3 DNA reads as TGCGCCAGCAGCTTGGCCACAGGGAGCGAGACCCAGTACTTC.

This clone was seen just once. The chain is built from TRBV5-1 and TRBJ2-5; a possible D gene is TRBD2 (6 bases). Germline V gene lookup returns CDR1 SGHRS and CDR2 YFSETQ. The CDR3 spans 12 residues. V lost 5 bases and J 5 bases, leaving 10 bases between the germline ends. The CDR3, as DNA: TGCGCCAGCAGGGCGGGAACCGAGACCCAGTACTTC. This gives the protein CASRAGTETQYF.

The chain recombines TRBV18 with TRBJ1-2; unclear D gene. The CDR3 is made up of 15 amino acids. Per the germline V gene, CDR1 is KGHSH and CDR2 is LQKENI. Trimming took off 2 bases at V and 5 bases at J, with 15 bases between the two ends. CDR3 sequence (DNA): TGTGCCAGCTCACCAAGACAAAACAACCCGTATGGCTACACCTTC. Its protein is CASSPRQNNPYGYTF.